This TCR beta chain was sequenced in a study of blood T cell repertoires in COVID-19. Overall study context: T cells, B-cell-depleted T cells, or PBMCs provided the cDNA or gDNA that served as material.

Original analysis: Reference gene primer amplification yielded estimated nucleated cell counts. Method: immunoSEQ multiplex PCR; TCRdb's copy keeps in-frame clones and lacks some. V, J and clone size are those of that table, while D and trimming were read from the DNA. Of more than 95,000 clones listed, 81% are singletons. V dropped 5 bases and J dropped 8 bases, with 15 bases sitting between them. Germline lookup yields CDR1 MDHEN and CDR2 SYDVKM. The CDR3 spans 13 residues. V and J are TRBV28 and TRBJ1-2; D not resolved. Sample: peripheral blood. The sequence was collected from a man older than 75 with acute or convalescent COVID-19. CDR3 nucleotides: TGTGCCAGCAGTCTCCGGCTCGACGGGGGCTACACCTTC. Protein product: CASSLRLDGGYTF.